This entry lists 14 T cell receptor beta chains sequenced from one sample in a study of cytomegalovirus exposure and HLA in healthy donors. Both 60 Vbeta primers and 13 Jbeta primers went into the PCR. Sequenced by immunoSEQ multiplex PCR; TCRdb stores in-frame clones only, minus some. The sample lists around 140,000 clones; around 80% were seen once. The sample consisted of PBMCs. The receptors derive from a man aged 35-49 years in good health and CMV-seronegative.

V is TRBV28 and J is TRBJ1-2; no clear D gene. The CDR3 consists of 15 residues. V was trimmed by 3 bases and J by 2 bases, leaving 13 bases between them. Looked up from germline, CDR1 is MDHEN and CDR2 is SYDVKM. For the CDR3, the DNA is TGTGCCAGCAGTTTTTATCAACTACCCAACTATGGCTACACCTTC. Residues: CASSFYQLPNYGYTF.

As to this clone: It is unclear where the CDR3 begins or ends on the DNA, so no DNA is shown, and the CDR3 is as TCRdb lists it. The V call is TRBV5-1, the J call TRBJ1-1. The CDR3 length is 15 residues, termini included. The germline V gene has CDR1 SGHRS and CDR2 YFSETQ. CDR3 sequence reads: CASSLSVAGGAGTFF.

The chain is built from TRBV4-2 and TRBJ2-1, with 8 nucleotides matching TRBD2. With V trimmed by 0 bases and J by 0 bases, 10 bases remained unmatched. Germline V gene sequence: CDR1 LGHNA, CDR2 YNFKEQ. This CDR3 has 19 residues. The CDR3, as DNA: TGTGCCAGCAGCCAAGATTCCCCTTATAGCGGGAACTCCTACAATGAGCAGTTCTTC. It is translated as CASSQDSPYSGNSYNEQFF.

The rearrangement joins TRBV6-5 to TRBJ1-6; D remains ambiguous. Germline values: CDR1 MNHEY, CDR2 SVGAGI. Trimming shortened V by 5 bases and J by 13 bases, and 15 bases separated the two germline ends. The CDR3 extends over 13 amino acids. The CDR3 DNA is TGTGCCAGCAGTGAAGCTAGAGGGTCGCCCCTCCACTTT. This encodes CASSEARGSPLHF.

This clone was recorded only once. The chain employs TRBV7-9 and TRBJ2-7, with TRBD1 identical over 8 bases. Germline CDR1 SEHNR, CDR2 FQNEAQ (reference sequence). CDR3 size: 15 residues. Trimming took 5 bases from V and 3 from J; bases not matched to a gene: 9. CDR3 nucleotides: TGTGCCAGCAGCCATACCCGGACAGGGCTCTACGAGCAGTACTTC. Encoded protein: CASSHTRTGLYEQYF.

The chain combines TRBV9 with TRBJ2-6, with 8 positions matching TRBD1. This CDR3 contains 16 residues. The V segment lost 4 bases and the J segment 1 base; nucleotides outside the gene matches: 4. Germline loops: CDR1 SGDLS, CDR2 YYNGEE. This CDR3 reads CASSTRQGSGANVLTF. CDR3 DNA: TGTGCCAGCAGCACTCGACAGGGGTCTGGGGCCAACGTCCTGACTTTC.

The chain recombines TRBV10-3 with TRBJ2-1; tentative D call: TRBD1 (5 bases). The ends were cut back, 7 bases at V and 5 bases at J, with 9 bases in the middle. The CDR3 loop spans 12 amino acids. The germline V gene has CDR1 ENHRY and CDR2 SYGVKD. CDR3 sequence: CAITDSHNEQFF. Written as DNA, the CDR3 is TGTGCCATCACCGACAGTCACAATGAGCAGTTCTTC.

The chain has TRBV7-2 and TRBJ1-5; D unclear. Germline values: CDR1 SGHTA, CDR2 FQGNSA. Trimming stripped 3 bases from V and 4 bases from J, with 4 bases between. The CDR3 contains 12 residues. The CDR3 DNA is TGTGCCAGCAGCTTCCCAAATCAGCCCCAGCATTTT. This gives the protein CASSFPNQPQHF.

This clone has just one count. The genes are TRBV4-1 and TRBJ1-2; 8 bases map to TRBD1. V was pared by 1 base and J by 3 bases, with 4 bases of the junction left unmatched. Germline V CDR1 and CDR2: MGHRA, YSYEKL. This CDR3 contains 15 residues. CDR3 in amino acids: CASSQGPGGYYGYTF. Here the CDR3 DNA reads TGCGCCAGCAGCCAAGGACCAGGGGGCTACTATGGCTACACCTTC.

The chain couples TRBV5-1 to TRBJ1-4, with D possibly being TRBD1 (6 bases). Trimming stripped 4 bases from V and 2 bases from J, with 24 bases between. Germline CDR1 SGHRS, CDR2 YFSETQ. The CDR3 extends over 19 amino acids. The CDR3 coding sequence is TGCGCCAGCAGCCCCGAACCGACAGGTTTCTCGGGGACTAATGAAAAACTGTTTTTT. Encoded protein: CASSPEPTGFSGTNEKLFF. The variable domain in full, completed from reference TRBV5-1 and TRBJ1-4, reads KAGVTQTPRYLIKTRGQQVTLSCSPISGHRSVSWYQQTPGQGLQFLFEYFSETQRNKGNFPGRFSGRQFSNSRSEMNVSTLELGDSALYLCASSPEPTGFSGTNEKLFFGSGTQLSVL.

This clone was detected only a few times. The rearrangement joins TRBV15 to TRBJ2-3; TRBD1 might be the D (5 bases). V dropped 0 bases and J dropped 7 bases, with 11 bases sitting between them. The CDR3 totals 14 residues. Germline assignment: CDR1 LNHNV and CDR2 YYDKDF (reference sequence). This chain's CDR3 is CATSRDPGLHTQYF. DNA of the CDR3: TGTGCCACCAGCAGAGATCCAGGGCTGCATACGCAGTATTTT.

The V and J genes are TRBV7-2 and TRBJ2-5, with D hard to call. V gave up 3 bases and J gave up 3 bases, with 11 bases separating them. The CDR3 is 14 amino acids. Germline V gene sequence: CDR1 SGHTA, CDR2 FQGNSA. CDR3 coding DNA: TGTGCCAGCAGCTTGTACGGTACTAAAGAGACCCAGTACTTC. This translates into CASSLYGTKETQYF. Together with reference TRBV7-2 and TRBJ2-5, the CDR3 gives the full variable domain: GAGVSQSPSNKVTEKGKDVELRCDPISGHTALYWYRQSLGQGLEFLIYFQGNSAPDKSGLPSDRFSAERTGGSVSTLTIQRTQQEDSAVYLCASSLYGTKETQYFGPGTRLLVL.

This CDR3 reads CASRRSGATGELFF. DNA for the CDR3: TGTGCCAGCAGGCGGAGCGGGGCCACCGGGGAGCTGTTTTTT. This chain uses TRBV2 with TRBJ2-2, with 7 nucleotides matching TRBD2. With V trimmed by 6 bases and J by 4 bases, 5 bases remained unmatched. Per the germline V gene, CDR1 is SNHLY and CDR2 is FYNNEI. The CDR3 length is 14 residues. The whole variable domain, remainder taken from reference TRBV2 and TRBJ2-2, is EPEVTQTPSHQVTQMGQEVILRCVPISNHLYFYWYRQILGQKVEFLVSFYNNEISEKSEIFDDQFSVERPDGSNFTLKIRSTKLEDSAMYFCASRRSGATGELFFGEGSRLTVL.

The V and J genes are TRBV29-1 and TRBJ1-1, with 8 bases fitting TRBD1. The junction had 4 bases not matched to a gene; V was cut back by 6 bases and J by 10 bases. This CDR3 is 10 amino acids long. Germline CDR1 reads SQVTM; CDR2 reads ANQGSEA. The CDR3, as DNA: TGCAGCGTCGCGACAGGGGTAGCTTTCTTT. It is translated as CSVATGVAFF.